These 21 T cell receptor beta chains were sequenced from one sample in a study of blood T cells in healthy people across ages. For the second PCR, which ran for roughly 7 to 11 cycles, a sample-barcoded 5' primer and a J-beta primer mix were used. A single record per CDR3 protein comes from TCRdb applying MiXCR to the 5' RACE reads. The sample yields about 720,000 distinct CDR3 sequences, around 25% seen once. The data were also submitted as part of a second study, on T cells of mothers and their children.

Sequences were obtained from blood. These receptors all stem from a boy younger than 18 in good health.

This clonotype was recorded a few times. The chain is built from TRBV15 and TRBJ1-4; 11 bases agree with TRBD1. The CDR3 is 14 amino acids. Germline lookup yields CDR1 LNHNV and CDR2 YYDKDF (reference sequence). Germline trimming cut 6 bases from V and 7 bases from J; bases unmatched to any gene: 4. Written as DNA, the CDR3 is TGTGCCACCAGGGGGACAGGGGGACGTGAAAAACTGTTTTTT. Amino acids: CATRGTGGREKLFF.

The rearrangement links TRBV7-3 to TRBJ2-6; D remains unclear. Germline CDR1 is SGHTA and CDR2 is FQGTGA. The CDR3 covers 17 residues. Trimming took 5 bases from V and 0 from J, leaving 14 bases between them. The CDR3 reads CASSPASRHSGANVLTF. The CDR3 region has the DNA TGTGCCAGCAGCCCTGCCTCAAGGCACTCTGGGGCCAACGTCCTGACTTTC.

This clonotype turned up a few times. The CDR3, as DNA: TGTGCCAGCAGCCCTCAGGGGGCCCATGGCTACACCTTC. The encoded protein is CASSPQGAHGYTF. The chain uses TRBV7-2 and TRBJ1-2; TRBD1 matches at 8 bases. Germline V lookup: CDR1 SGHTA, CDR2 FQGNSA. V dropped 5 bases and J dropped 6; count of bases not matched to a gene: 5. This CDR3 contains 13 residues.

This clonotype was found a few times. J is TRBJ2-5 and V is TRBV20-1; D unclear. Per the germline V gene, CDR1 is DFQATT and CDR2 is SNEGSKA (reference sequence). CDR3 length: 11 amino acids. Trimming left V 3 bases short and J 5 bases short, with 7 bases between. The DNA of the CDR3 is TGCAGTGCTAGGGGTTGGGAGACCCAGTACTTC. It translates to CSARGWETQYF.

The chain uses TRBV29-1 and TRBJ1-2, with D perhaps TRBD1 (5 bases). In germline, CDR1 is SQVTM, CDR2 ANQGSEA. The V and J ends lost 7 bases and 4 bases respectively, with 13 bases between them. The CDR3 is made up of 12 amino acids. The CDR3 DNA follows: TGCAGCGCCGGGGGATTCGTCTATGGCTACACCTTC. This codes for CSAGGFVYGYTF. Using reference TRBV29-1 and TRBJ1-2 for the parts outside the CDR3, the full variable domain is SAVISQKPSRDICQRGTSLTIQCQVDSQVTMMFWYRQQPGQSLTLIATANQGSEATYESGFVIDKFPISRPNLTFSTLTVSNMSPEDSSIYLCSAGGFVYGYTFGSGTRLTVV.

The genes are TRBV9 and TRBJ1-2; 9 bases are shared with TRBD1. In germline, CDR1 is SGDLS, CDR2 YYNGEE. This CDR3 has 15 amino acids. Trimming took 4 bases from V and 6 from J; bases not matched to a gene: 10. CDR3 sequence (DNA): TGTGCCAGCAGCACCTCCCCCCGGACAGGGGATGGCTACACCTTC. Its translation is CASSTSPRTGDGYTF.

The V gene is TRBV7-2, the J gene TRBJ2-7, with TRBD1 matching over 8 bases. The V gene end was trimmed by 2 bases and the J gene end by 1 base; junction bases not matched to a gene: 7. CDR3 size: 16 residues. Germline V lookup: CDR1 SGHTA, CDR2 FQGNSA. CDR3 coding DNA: TGTGCCAGCAGCTTAAACGCGGGACAGGCTTCCTACGAGCAGTACTTC. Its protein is CASSLNAGQASYEQYF. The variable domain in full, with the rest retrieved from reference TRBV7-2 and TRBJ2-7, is GAGVSQSPSNKVTEKGKDVELRCDPISGHTALYWYRQSLGQGLEFLIYFQGNSAPDKSGLPSDRFSAERTGGSVSTLTIQRTQQEDSAVYLCASSLNAGQASYEQYFGPGTRLTVT.

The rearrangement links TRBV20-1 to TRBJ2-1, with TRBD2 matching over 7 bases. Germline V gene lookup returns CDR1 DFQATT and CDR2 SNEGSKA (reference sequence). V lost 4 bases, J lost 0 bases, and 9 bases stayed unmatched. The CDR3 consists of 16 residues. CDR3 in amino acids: CSAITKGGSSYNEQFF. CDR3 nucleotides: TGCAGTGCTATCACAAAAGGCGGGAGCTCCTACAATGAGCAGTTCTTC.

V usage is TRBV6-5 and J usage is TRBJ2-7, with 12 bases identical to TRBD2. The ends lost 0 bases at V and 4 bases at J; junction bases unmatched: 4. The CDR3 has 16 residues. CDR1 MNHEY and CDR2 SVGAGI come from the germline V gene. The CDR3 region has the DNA TGTGCCAGCAGTTACTCGACGGGACTAGCGGGTTACGAGCAGTACTTC. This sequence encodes CASSYSTGLAGYEQYF.

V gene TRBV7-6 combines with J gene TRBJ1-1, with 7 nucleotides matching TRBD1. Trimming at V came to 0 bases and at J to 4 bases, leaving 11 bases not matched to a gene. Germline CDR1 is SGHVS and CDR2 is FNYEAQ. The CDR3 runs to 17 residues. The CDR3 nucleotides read TGTGCCAGCAGCTTAGCTCCGACAGGGTCGCTAGTCACTGAAGCTTTCTTT. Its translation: CASSLAPTGSLVTEAFF. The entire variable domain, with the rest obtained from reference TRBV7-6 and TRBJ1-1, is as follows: GAGVSQSPRYKVTKRGQDVALRCDPISGHVSLYWYRQALGQGPEFLTYFNYEAQQDKSGLPNDRFSAERPEGSISTLTIQRTEQRDSAMYRCASSLAPTGSLVTEAFFGQGTRLTVV.

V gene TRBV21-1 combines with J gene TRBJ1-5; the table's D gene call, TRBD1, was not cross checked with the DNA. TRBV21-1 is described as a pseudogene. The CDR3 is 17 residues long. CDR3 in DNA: TGTGCCAGCAGCAATCGAGGGGGAAACAGGGGTGACCAGCCCCAGCATTTT. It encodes CASSNRGGNRGDQPQHF.

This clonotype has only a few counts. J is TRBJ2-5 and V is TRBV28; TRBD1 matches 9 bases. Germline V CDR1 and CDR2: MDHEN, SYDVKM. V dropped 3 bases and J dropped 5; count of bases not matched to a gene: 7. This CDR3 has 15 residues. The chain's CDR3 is CASSFPGQGVETQYF. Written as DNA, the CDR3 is TGTGCCAGCAGTTTTCCGGGACAGGGCGTTGAGACCCAGTACTTC.

DNA of the CDR3: TGCGCCAGCAGCTTGGTTCGCGGGGGCACAGATACGCAGTATTTT. Its translation: CASSLVRGGTDTQYF. The chain carries TRBV5-1 and TRBJ2-3; D is perhaps TRBD2 (6 bases). The germline V gene has CDR1 SGHRS and CDR2 YFSETQ. V lost 0 bases and J lost 1, with 9 bases in between. CDR3 length equals 15 residues. The full variable domain, completed using reference TRBV5-1 and TRBJ2-3, is KAGVTQTPRYLIKTRGQQVTLSCSPISGHRSVSWYQQTPGQGLQFLFEYFSETQRNKGNFPGRFSGRQFSNSRSEMNVSTLELGDSALYLCASSLVRGGTDTQYFGPGTRLTVL.

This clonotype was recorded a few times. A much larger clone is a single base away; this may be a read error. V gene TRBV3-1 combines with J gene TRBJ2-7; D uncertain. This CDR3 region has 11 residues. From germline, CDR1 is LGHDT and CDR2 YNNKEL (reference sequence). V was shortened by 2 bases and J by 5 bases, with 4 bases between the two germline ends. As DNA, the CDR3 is TGTGCCAGCAGCCAATCCAACGAGCAGTACTTC. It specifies CASSQSNEQYF.

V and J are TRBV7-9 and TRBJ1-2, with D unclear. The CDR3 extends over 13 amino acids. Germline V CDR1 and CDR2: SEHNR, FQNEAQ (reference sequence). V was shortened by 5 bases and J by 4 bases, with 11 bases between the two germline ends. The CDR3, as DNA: TGTGCCAGCAGCGTCAGCCGCTCCTATGGCTACACCTTC. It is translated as CASSVSRSYGYTF.

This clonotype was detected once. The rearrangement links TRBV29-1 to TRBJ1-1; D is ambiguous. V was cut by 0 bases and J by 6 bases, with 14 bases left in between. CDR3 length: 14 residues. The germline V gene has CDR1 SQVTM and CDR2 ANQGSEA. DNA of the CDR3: TGCAGCGTTGAAGATCTGGGAACGCGGCCTGAAGCTTTCTTT. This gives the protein CSVEDLGTRPEAFF. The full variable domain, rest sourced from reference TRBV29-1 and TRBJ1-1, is SAVISQKPSRDICQRGTSLTIQCQVDSQVTMMFWYRQQPGQSLTLIATANQGSEATYESGFVIDKFPISRPNLTFSTLTVSNMSPEDSSIYLCSVEDLGTRPEAFFGQGTRLTVV.

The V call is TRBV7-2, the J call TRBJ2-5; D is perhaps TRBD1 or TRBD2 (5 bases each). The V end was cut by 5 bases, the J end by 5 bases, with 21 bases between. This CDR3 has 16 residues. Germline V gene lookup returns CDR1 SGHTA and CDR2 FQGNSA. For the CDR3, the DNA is TGTGCCAGCAGCCCGACGGGGACGTACATAGGGGAGACCCAGTACTTC. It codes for CASSPTGTYIGETQYF.

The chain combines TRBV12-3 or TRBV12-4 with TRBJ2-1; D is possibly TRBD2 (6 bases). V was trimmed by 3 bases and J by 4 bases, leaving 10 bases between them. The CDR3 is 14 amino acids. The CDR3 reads CASSLSGGYNEQFF. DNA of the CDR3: TGTGCCAGCAGTTTGTCCGGAGGGTACAATGAGCAGTTCTTC.

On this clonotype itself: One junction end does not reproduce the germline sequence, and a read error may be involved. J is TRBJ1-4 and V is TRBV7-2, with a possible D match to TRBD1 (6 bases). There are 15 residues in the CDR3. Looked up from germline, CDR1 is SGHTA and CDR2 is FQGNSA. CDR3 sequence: CVSSTRGATNGKLFF. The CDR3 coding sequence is TGTGTCAGCAGCACTAGGGGGGCAACTAATGGAAAACTGTTTTTT. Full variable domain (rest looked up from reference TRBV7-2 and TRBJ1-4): GAGVSQSPSNKVTEKGKDVELRCDPISGHTALYWYRQSLGQGLEFLIYFQGNSAPDKSGLPSDRFSAERTGGSVSTLTIQRTQQEDSAVYLCVSSTRGATNGKLFFGSGTQLSVL.

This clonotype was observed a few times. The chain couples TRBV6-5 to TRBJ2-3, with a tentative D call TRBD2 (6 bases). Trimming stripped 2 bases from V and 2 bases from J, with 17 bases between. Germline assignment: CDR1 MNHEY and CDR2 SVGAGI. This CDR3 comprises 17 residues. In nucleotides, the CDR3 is TGTGCCAGCAGTTACCTTCCCGGGACTGTACTCACAGATACGCAGTATTTT. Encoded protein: CASSYLPGTVLTDTQYF.

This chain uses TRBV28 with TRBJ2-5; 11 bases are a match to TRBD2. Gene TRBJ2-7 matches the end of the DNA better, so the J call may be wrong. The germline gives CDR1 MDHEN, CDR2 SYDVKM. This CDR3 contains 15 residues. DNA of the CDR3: TGTGCCAGCAGCCGGGGACTAGCGGAGTATTACGAGCAGTACTTC. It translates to CASSRGLAEYYEQYF.